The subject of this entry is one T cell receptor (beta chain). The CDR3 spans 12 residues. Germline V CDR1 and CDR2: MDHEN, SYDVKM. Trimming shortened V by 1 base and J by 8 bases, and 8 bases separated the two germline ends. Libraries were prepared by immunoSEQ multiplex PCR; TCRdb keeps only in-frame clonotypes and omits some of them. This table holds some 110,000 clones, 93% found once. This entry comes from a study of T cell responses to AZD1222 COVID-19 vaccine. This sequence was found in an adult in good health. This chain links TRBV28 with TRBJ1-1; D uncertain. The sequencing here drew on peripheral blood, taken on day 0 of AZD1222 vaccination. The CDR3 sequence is CASSLLSEEAFF. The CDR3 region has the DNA TGTGCCAGCAGTTTATTGTCAGAAGAAGCTTTCTTT.